This TCR beta chain was profiled in a study of blood T cell repertoires in COVID-19. Study context: From the United States, Italy and Spain came samples of acute and convalescent COVID-19. PBMCs, B-cell-depleted T cells, or T cells provided the cDNA or gDNA that made up the material.

Clones were sequenced by immunoSEQ multiplex PCR, and TCRdb holds only the in-frame ones, with some missing. The sample consists of 150,000 or so clones, over 70% of them appearing once. The CDR3 totals 15 residues. Trimming cost V 2 bases and J 3 bases; bases outside gene matches: 3. Germline CDR1 KGHDR, CDR2 SFDVKD. The sequence derives from an elderly man with acute or convalescent COVID-19. Sequenced input: peripheral blood. The chain recombines TRBV24-1 with TRBJ2-1; 7 bases match TRBD1. CDR3 DNA sequence: TGTGCCACCAGTGATTCACACAGGGGCTACAATGAGCAGTTCTTC. It is translated as CATSDSHRGYNEQFF.